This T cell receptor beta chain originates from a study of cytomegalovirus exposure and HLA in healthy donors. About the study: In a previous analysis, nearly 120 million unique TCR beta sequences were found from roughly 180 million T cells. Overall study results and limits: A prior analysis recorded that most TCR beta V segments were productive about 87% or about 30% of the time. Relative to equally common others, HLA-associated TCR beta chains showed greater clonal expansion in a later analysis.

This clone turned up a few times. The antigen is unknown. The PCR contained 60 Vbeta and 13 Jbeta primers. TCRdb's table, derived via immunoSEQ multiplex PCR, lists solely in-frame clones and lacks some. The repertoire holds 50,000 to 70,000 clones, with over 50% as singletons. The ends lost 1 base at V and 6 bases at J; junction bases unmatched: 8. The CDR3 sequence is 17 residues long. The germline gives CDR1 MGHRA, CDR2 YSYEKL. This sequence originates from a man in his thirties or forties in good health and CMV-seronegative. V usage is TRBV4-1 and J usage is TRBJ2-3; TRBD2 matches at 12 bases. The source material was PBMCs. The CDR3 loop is CASSQGASGGGLDTQYF. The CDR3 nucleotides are TGCGCCAGCAGCCAAGGCGCTAGCGGGGGGGGGCTGGATACGCAGTATTTT.